One sample yielded the 8 T cell receptor beta chains listed below, sequenced in a study of technical replicates of blood from a few donors. The assay was immunoSEQ multiplex PCR, and TCRdb's table has in-frame clones only and misses some. This sample has some 13,000 clones, with about 91% found just once. The source material was PBMCs. The receptors come from a human donor in good health.

The rearrangement uses TRBV7-2 and TRBJ2-3; 7 bases are shared with TRBD2. Germline V gene data show CDR1 as SGHTA and CDR2 as FQGNSA. After removal of 2 bases from V and 4 bases from J, the junction contained 9 bases not matched to a gene. The CDR3 has 16 residues. CDR3 DNA sequence: TGTGCCAGCAGCTTAAGACCCGGGACTACCGCAGATACGCAGTATTTT. Translation: CASSLRPGTTADTQYF.

This chain's CDR3 is CASRPPPSGEQYF. The DNA for the CDR3 is TGTGCCAGCAGGCCACCCCCAAGCGGGGAGCAGTACTTC. The rearrangement links TRBV28 to TRBJ2-7, with D possibly TRBD2 on 6 matching bases. The CDR3 is 13 residues long. The germline CDR1 and CDR2 sequences are MDHEN and SYDVKM. Trimming left V 6 bases short and J 7 bases short, with 16 bases between.

There are a few counts of this clone. The chain couples TRBV18 to TRBJ1-5; D possibly corresponds to TRBD1 (5 bases). CDR3 length equals 20 residues. Trimming removed 4 bases at V and 4 bases at J, with 29 bases between. Germline V gives CDR1 KGHSH, CDR2 LQKENI. The CDR3 region is CASSLMQTEDWSGGNQPQHF. The CDR3 DNA reads as TGTGCCAGCTCACTGATGCAGACGGAAGATTGGTCGGGGGGGAATCAGCCCCAGCATTTT.

The rearrangement joins TRBV6-5 to TRBJ2-7; 9 bases map to TRBD2. V lost 0 bases, J lost 2 bases, and 5 bases stayed unmatched. CDR3 size: 16 residues. Germline V gene lookup returns CDR1 MNHEY and CDR2 SVGAGI. CDR3 in amino acids: CASSYSSGSQPYEQYF. The CDR3 DNA reads as TGTGCCAGCAGTTACTCTAGCGGGAGTCAGCCCTACGAGCAGTACTTC.

The CDR3 loop reads CASRLAGSNEQFF. The CDR3 DNA reads as TGTGCCAGCAGACTAGCGGGGTCCAATGAGCAGTTCTTC. The rearrangement links TRBV9 to TRBJ2-1; 10 positions agree with TRBD2. The germline V gene encodes CDR1 SGDLS and CDR2 YYNGEE. The trim removed 5 bases at V and 6 bases at J, leaving 2 bases unmatched. The CDR3 runs 13 residues. The whole variable domain, remainder taken from reference TRBV9 and TRBJ2-1, is DSGVTQTPKHLITATGQRVTLRCSPRSGDLSVYWYQQSLDQGLQFLIQYYNGEERAKGNILERFSAQQFPDLHSELNLSSLELGDSALYFCASRLAGSNEQFFGPGTRLTVL.

The CDR3 loop is CASSPDRQETQYF. The CDR3 bases are TGTGCCAGCTCACCAGACAGGCAAGAGACCCAGTACTTC. The genes are TRBV18 and TRBJ2-5; perhaps TRBD1 as D (6 bases). V lost 2 bases, J lost 2 bases, and 6 bases lay in between. The CDR3 is 13 residues long. Germline-derived CDR1 and CDR2 are KGHSH and LQKENI. Full variable domain (outside the CDR3, taken from reference TRBV18 and TRBJ2-5): NAGVMQNPRHLVRRRGQEARLRCSPMKGHSHVYWYRQLPEEGLKFMVYLQKENIIDESGMPKERFSAEFPKEGPSILRIQQVVRGDSAAYFCASSPDRQETQYFGPGTRLLVL.

This clone was counted only a few times. The chain is built from TRBV4-2 and TRBJ2-7; tentatively, D is TRBD2 (5 bases). CDR1 is LGHNA, CDR2 YNFKEQ, per germline. V was cut by 0 bases and J by 2 bases, with 8 bases left in between. The CDR3 length is 14 residues. The CDR3 bases are TGTGCCAGCAGCCAAGAAGCACTAGCCTACGAGCAGTACTTC. Its translation is CASSQEALAYEQYF.

CDR3 amino acids: CASSLTGSYGYTF. The CDR3, as DNA: TGTGCCAGCAGCTTGACAGGTTCCTATGGCTACACCTTC. The chain couples TRBV11-2 to TRBJ1-2; D possibly corresponds to TRBD1 (6 bases). The CDR3 consists of 13 residues. The V gene lost 3 bases and the J gene lost 4 bases, with 9 bases spanning the gap. The germline V gene encodes CDR1 SGHAT and CDR2 FQNNGV.